This T cell receptor (beta chain) came from a study of neurological immune-mediated disorders. It was by 5'RACE with 10-nucleotide random UMIs that the cDNA was made. Each CDR3 protein gets one entry after TCRdb re-called the 5' RACE reads with MiXCR. This sample has under 80,000 distinct CDR3 sequences, with around 4.8% found just once. This clonotype has ten or more counts. Germline CDR1 reads SQVTM; CDR2 reads ANQGSEA. There are 18 residues in the CDR3. V lost 6 bases, J lost 2 bases, and 11 bases stayed unmatched. The genes are TRBV29-1 and TRBJ2-3; TRBD2 matches 16 bases. This TCR derives from a woman in her forties or fifties with multiple sclerosis. The sequenced material came from PBMCs. CDR3 nucleotide sequence: TGCAGCGTCAGGGGACTAGCGGGGGGGCCATTTCTCACAGATACGCAGTATTTT. This encodes CSVRGLAGGPFLTDTQYF.